What follows are 4 T cell receptor beta chains derived from one specimen sequenced in a study of blood T cell repertoires in COVID-19. Data came from immunoSEQ multiplex PCR; TCRdb stores just in-frame clones and leaves some out. The sample holds nearly 95,000 clones, around 87% seen once. Sequenced material: peripheral blood. The receptors were sampled from a human donor with acute or convalescent COVID-19. The donor label of this sample is uncertain.

The table lists this clone with a few counts. The J gene is TRBJ2-1, the V gene TRBV2; TRBD2 matches at 8 bases. J lost 8 bases, V lost 10 bases, and 10 bases had no gene match. The germline gives CDR1 SNHLY, CDR2 FYNNEI. CDR3 size: 13 residues. The CDR3 sequence is CAKLAESMDEQFF. The CDR3 coding sequence is TGTGCCAAACTAGCGGAGTCTATGGATGAGCAGTTCTTC.

The rearrangement links TRBV3-1 (or the pseudogene TRBV3-2) to TRBJ2-1; TRBD2 matches 16 bases. Germline V gives CDR1 LGHDT, CDR2 YNNKEL (reference sequence). This CDR3 region has 17 residues. After removal of 3 bases from V and 7 bases from J, the junction contained 6 bases not matched to a gene. For the CDR3, the DNA is TGTGCCAGCAGCCAGGGGACTAGCGGGGGGGCCGGTAATGAGCAGTTCTTC. It encodes CASSQGTSGGAGNEQFF.

The rearrangement links TRBV25-1 to TRBJ2-3; D is undetermined. V lost 9 bases to trimming and J lost 0 bases, with 13 bases between them. This CDR3 region has 14 residues. The germline V gene encodes CDR1 MGHDK and CDR2 SYGVNS. The CDR3, as DNA: TGTGCCAGTTCGGTCGCCCATAGCACAGATACGCAGTATTTT. Its protein is CASSVAHSTDTQYF.

The genes are TRBV5-5 and TRBJ2-7; 10 bases agree with TRBD2. The CDR3 is 17 amino acids. From germline, CDR1 is SGHKS and CDR2 YYEKEE (reference sequence). Trimming removed 4 bases from V and 4 bases from J; junction bases left unmatched: 14. CDR3 in DNA: TGTGCCAGCAGCCGGGCGCCTCCGGGACTAGCGATTTACGAGCAGTACTTC. It is translated as CASSRAPPGLAIYEQYF.